The clone carrying this T cell receptor (beta chain) came up a few times. Germline V gene sequence: CDR1 MRHNA, CDR2 SNTAGT. The CDR3 is 13 amino acids. V dropped 7 bases and J dropped 3; count of bases not matched to a gene: 6. Sequenced by immunoSEQ multiplex PCR; TCRdb stores in-frame clones only, minus some. Here the sample spans under 150,000 clones, about three quarters being singletons. This record comes from a study of blood T cell repertoires in COVID-19. Study at large: PBMCs, B-cell-depleted T cells, or T cells provided the cDNA or gDNA that made up the material.

The rearrangement links TRBV6-4 to TRBJ2-7; TRBD2 agrees at 7 bases. Source material: peripheral blood. The sequence was obtained from a woman aged 65 to 85 with acute or convalescent COVID-19. CDR3 coding DNA: TGTGCCAGCAACTCTAGCGGCCGCTACGAGCAGTACTTC. Residues: CASNSSGRYEQYF.